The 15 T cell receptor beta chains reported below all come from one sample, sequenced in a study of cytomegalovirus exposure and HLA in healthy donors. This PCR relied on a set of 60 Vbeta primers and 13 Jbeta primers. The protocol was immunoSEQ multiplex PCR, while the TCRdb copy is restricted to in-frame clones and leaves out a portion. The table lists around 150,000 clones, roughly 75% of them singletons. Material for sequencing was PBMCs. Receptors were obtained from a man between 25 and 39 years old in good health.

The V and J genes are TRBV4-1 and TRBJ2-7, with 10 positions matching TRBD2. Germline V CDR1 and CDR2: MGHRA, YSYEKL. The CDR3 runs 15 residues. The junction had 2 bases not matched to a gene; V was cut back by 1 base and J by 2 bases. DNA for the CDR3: TGCGCCAGCAGCCAAGGACTAGCGGGTCCCTACGAGCAGTACTTC. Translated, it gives CASSQGLAGPYEQYF.

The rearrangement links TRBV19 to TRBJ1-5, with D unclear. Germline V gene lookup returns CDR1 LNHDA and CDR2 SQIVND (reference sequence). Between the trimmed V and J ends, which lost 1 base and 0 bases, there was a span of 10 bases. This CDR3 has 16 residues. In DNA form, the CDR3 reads TGTGCCAGTAGTATAGGCCCGGGAAATAGCAATCAGCCCCAGCATTTT. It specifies CASSIGPGNSNQPQHF.

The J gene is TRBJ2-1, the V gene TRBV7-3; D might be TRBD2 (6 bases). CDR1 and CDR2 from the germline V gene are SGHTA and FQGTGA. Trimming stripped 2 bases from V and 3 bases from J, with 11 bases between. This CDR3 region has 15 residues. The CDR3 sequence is CASSLGTGDYNEQFF. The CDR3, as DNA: TGTGCCAGCAGCTTAGGGACGGGAGACTACAATGAGCAGTTCTTC.

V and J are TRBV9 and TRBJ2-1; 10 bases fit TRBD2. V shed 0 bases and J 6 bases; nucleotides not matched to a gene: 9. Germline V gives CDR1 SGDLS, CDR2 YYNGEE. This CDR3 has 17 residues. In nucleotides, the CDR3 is TGTGCCAGCAGCGTAGAGGGGGTGATAGCGGGAGGCAATGAGCAGTTCTTC. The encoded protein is CASSVEGVIAGGNEQFF.

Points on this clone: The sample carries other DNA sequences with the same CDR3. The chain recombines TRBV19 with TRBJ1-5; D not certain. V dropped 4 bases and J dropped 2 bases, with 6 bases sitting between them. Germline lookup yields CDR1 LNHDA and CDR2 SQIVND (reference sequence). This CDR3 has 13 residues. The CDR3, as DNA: TGTGCCAGTAGTAATCGAGGCAATCAGCCCCAGCATTTT. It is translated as CASSNRGNQPQHF. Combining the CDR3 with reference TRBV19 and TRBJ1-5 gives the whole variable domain DGGITQSPKYLFRKEGQNVTLSCEQNLNHDAMYWYRQDPGQGLRLIYYSQIVNDFQKGDIAEGYSVSREKKESFPLTVTSAQKNPTAFYLCASSNRGNQPQHFGDGTRLSIL.

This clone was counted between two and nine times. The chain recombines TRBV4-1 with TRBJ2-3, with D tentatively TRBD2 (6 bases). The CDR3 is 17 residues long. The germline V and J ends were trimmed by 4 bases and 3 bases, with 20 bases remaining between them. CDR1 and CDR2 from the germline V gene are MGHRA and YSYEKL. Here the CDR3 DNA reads TGCGCCAGCAGCCCATCGGGGGTGAGTGGGGCGACAGATACGCAGTATTTT. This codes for CASSPSGVSGATDTQYF.

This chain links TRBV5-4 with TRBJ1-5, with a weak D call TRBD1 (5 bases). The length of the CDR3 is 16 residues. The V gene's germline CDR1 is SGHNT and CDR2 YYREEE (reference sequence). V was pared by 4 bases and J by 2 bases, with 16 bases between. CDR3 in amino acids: CASSLMGPSGNQPQHF. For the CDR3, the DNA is TGTGCCAGCAGCCTCATGGGGCCGAGTGGCAATCAGCCCCAGCATTTT.

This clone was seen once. CDR3 amino acids: CASSFRDRESNEQFF. Here the CDR3 DNA reads TGTGCCAGCAGCTTCCGGGACAGGGAATCCAATGAGCAGTTCTTC. The chain combines TRBV5-4 with TRBJ2-1; TRBD1 agrees at 9 bases. Per the germline V gene, CDR1 is SGHNT and CDR2 is YYREEE (reference sequence). The V segment lost 2 bases and the J segment 6 bases; nucleotides outside the gene matches: 6. CDR3 length equals 15 residues.

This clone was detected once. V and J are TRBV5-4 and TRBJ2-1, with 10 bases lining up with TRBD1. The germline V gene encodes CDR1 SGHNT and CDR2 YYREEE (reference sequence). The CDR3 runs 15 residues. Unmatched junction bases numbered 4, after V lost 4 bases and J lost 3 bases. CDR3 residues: CASSTRTGGYNEQFF. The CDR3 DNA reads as TGTGCCAGCAGCACGAGGACAGGGGGCTACAATGAGCAGTTCTTC.

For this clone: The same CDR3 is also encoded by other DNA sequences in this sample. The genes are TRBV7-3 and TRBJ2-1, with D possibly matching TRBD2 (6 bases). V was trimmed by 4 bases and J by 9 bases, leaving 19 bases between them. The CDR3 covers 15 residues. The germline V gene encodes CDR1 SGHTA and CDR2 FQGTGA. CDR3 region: CASSSTLTSGSEQFF. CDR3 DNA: TGTGCCAGCAGCTCAACCCTGACTAGTGGGAGTGAGCAGTTCTTC.

The CDR3 DNA follows: TGTGCCAGCAGTTCAGCACAGAACTATGGCTACACCTTC. Residues: CASSSAQNYGYTF. The chain has TRBV6-5 and TRBJ1-2; D not certain. Trimming removed 4 bases at V and 2 bases at J, with 8 bases between. The CDR3 sequence is 13 residues long. Germline V CDR1 and CDR2: MNHEY, SVGAGI.

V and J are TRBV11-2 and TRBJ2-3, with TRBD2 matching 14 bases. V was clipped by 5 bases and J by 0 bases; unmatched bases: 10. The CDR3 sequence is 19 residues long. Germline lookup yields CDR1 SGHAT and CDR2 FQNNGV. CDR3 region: CASSHTPGTSGSSTDTQYF. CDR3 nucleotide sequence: TGTGCCAGCAGCCATACCCCCGGGACTAGCGGGAGTAGCACAGATACGCAGTATTTT.

The CDR3 nucleotides read TGTGCCAGCAGCTTAGCGGCTAGCGCTTACAATGAGCAGTTCTTC. It specifies CASSLAASAYNEQFF. The chain uses TRBV11-3 and TRBJ2-1; D might be TRBD2 (6 bases). The CDR3 covers 15 residues. Trimming pared 1 base from V and 4 bases from J, leaving 11 bases between. Looked up from germline, CDR1 is SGHNT and CDR2 is YENEEA.

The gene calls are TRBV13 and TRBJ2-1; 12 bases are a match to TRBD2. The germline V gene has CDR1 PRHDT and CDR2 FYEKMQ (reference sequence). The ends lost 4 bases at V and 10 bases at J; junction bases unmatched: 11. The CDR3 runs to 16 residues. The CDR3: CASSSTRLAGDGEQFF. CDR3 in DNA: TGTGCCAGCAGCTCTACCAGACTAGCGGGAGACGGGGAGCAGTTCTTC.

The CDR3 loop reads CASSQLGANQPQHF. In DNA form, the CDR3 reads TGCGCCAGCAGCCAATTAGGGGCTAATCAGCCCCAGCATTTT. This rearrangement joins TRBV4-1 to TRBJ1-5, with D possibly matching TRBD1 (5 bases). The CDR3 loop spans 14 amino acids. Trimming stripped 2 bases from V and 4 bases from J, with 9 bases between. The germline gives CDR1 MGHRA, CDR2 YSYEKL.